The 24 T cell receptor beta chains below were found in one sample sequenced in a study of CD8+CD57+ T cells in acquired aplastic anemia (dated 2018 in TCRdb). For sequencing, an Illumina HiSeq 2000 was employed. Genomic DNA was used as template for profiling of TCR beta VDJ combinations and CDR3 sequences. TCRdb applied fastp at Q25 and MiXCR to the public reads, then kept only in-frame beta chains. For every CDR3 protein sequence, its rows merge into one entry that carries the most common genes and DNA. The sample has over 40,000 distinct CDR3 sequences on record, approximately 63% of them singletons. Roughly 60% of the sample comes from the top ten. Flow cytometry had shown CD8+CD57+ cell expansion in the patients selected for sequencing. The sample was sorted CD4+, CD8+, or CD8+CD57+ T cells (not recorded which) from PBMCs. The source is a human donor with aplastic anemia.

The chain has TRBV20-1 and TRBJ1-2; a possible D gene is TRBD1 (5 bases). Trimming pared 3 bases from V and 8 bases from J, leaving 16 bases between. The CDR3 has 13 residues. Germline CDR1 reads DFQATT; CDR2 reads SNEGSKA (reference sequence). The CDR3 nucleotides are TGCAGTGCTAGCACCAGGGTTTCTGGCGGCTACACCTTC. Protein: CSASTRVSGGYTF.

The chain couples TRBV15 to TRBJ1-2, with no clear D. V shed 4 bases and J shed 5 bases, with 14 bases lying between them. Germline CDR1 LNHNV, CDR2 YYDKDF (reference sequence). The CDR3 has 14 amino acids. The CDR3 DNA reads TGTGCCACCAGCACCCGCGGGGAAAGTTATGGCTACACCTTC. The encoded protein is CATSTRGESYGYTF.

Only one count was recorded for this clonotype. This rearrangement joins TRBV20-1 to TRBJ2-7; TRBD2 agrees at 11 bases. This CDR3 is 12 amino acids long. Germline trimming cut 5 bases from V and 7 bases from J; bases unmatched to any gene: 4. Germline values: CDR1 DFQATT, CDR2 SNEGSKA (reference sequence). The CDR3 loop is CSAQGLAGEQYV. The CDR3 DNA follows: TGCAGTGCTCAAGGACTAGCGGGTGAGCAGTACGTC.

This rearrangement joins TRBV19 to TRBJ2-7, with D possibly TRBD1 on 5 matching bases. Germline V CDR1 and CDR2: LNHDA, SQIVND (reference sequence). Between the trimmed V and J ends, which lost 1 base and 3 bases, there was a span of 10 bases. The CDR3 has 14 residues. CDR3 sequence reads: CASSIGEGDYEQYF. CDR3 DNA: TGTGCCAGTAGTATAGGAGAAGGGGACTACGAGCAGTACTTC.

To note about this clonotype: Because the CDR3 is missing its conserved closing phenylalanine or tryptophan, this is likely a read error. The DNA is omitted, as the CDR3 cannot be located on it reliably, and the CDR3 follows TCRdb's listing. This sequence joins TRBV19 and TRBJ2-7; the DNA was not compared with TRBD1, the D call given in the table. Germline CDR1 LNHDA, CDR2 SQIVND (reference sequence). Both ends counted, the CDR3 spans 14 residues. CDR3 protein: CASSIVTGSYERYI.

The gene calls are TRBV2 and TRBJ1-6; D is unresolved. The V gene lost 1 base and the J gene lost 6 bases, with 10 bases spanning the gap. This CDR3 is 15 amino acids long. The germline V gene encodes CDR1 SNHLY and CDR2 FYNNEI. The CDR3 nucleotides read TGTGCCAGCAGTGAAGACGGACCTTCTAATTCACCCCTCCACTTT. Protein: CASSEDGPSNSPLHF.

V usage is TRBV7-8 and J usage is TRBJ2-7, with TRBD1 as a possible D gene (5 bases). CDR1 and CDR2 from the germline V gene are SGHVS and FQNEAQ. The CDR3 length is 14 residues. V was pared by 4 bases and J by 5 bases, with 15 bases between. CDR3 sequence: CASSSPAQDHEQYF. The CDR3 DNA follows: TGTGCCAGCAGCTCCCCGGCACAGGACCACGAGCAGTACTTC.

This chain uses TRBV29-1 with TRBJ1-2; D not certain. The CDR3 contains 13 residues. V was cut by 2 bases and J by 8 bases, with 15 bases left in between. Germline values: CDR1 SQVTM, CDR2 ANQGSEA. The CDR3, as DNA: TGCAGCGTTGAAAATGCTCTCAAGAGGGGCTACACCTTC. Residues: CSVENALKRGYTF.

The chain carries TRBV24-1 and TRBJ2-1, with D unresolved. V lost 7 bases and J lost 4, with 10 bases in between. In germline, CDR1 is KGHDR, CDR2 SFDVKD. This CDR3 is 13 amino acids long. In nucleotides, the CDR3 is TGTGCCACCAGCCCCGGGCAGTACAATGAGCAGTTCTTC. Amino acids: CATSPGQYNEQFF.

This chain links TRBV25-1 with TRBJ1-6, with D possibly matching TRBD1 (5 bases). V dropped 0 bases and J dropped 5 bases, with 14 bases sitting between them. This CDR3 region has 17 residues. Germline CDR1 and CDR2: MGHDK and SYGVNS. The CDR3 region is CASSEYFQGRDNSPLHF. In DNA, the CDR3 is TGTGCCAGCAGTGAATATTTCCAGGGACGAGATAATTCACCCCTCCACTTT.

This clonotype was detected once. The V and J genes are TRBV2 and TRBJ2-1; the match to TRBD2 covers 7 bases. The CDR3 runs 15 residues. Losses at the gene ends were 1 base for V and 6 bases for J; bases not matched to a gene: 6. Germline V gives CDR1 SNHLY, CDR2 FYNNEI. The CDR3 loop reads CASSEGGGYFNEQFF. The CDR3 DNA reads TGTGCCAGCAGTGAAGGGGGGGGGTACTTCAATGAGCAGTTCTTC.

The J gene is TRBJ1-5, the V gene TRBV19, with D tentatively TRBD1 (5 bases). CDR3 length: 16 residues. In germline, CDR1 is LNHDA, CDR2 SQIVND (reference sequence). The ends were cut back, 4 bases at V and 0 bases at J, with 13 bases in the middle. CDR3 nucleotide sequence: TGTGCCAGTAGTAAAAGGGACGGCTATAGCAATCAGCCCCAGCATTTT. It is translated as CASSKRDGYSNQPQHF.

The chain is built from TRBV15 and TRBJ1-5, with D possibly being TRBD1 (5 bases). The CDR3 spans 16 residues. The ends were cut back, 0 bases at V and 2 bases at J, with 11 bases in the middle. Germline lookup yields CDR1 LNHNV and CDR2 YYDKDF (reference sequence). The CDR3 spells CATSREGLQGNQPQHF. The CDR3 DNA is TGTGCCACCAGCAGAGAGGGGCTTCAGGGCAATCAGCCCCAGCATTTT.

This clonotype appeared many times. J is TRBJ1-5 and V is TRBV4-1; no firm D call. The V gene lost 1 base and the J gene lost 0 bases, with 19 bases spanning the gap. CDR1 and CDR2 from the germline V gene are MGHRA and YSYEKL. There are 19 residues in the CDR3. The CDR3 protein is CASSQVHLSKGYSNQPQHF. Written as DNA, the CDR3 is TGCGCCAGCAGCCAAGTCCACCTAAGCAAGGGATATAGCAATCAGCCCCAGCATTTT.

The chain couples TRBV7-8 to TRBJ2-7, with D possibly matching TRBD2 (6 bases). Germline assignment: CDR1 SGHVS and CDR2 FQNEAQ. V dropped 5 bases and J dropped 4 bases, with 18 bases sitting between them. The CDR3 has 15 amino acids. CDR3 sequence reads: CASSLGLGGLYEQYF. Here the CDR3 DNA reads TGTGCCAGCAGCCTCGGCCTGGGAGGACTTTACGAGCAGTACTTC.

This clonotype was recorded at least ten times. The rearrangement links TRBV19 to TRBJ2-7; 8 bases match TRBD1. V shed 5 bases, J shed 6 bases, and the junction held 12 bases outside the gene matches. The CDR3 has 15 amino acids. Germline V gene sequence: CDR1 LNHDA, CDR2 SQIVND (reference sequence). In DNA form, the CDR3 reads TGTGCCAGTAGTCCAAGAACCAGGGGGCTCTCCGAGCAGTACTTC. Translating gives CASSPRTRGLSEQYF.

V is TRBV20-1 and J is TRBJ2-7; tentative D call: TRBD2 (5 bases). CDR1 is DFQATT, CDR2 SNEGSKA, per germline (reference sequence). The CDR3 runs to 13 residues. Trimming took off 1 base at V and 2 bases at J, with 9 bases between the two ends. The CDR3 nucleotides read TGCAGTGCTAGAGGGACTCGAACCTACGAGCAGTACTTC. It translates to CSARGTRTYEQYF.

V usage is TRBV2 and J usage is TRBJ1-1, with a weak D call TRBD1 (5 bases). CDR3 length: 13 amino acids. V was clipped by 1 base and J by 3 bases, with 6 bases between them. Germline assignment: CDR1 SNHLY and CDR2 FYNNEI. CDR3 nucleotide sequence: TGTGCCAGCAGTGAAGGAGGGGACACTGAAGCTTTCTTT. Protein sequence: CASSEGGDTEAFF. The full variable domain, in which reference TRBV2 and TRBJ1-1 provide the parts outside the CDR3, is EPEVTQTPSHQVTQMGQEVILRCVPISNHLYFYWYRQILGQKVEFLVSFYNNEISEKSEIFDDQFSVERPDGSNFTLKIRSTKLEDSAMYFCASSEGGDTEAFFGQGTRLTVV.

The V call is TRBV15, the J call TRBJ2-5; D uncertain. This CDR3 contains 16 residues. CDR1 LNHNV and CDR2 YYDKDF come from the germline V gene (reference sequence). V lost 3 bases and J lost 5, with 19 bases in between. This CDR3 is CATSSETKGGSETQYF. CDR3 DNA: TGTGCCACCAGCAGTGAGACAAAAGGCGGCTCGGAGACCCAGTACTTC.

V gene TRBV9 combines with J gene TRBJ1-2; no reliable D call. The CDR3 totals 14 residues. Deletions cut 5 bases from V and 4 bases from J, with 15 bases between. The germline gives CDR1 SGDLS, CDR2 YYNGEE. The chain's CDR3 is CASSDRREGYGYTF. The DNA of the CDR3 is TGTGCCAGCAGTGACCGACGGGAGGGCTATGGCTACACCTTC. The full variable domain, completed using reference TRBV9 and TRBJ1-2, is DSGVTQTPKHLITATGQRVTLRCSPRSGDLSVYWYQQSLDQGLQFLIQYYNGEERAKGNILERFSAQQFPDLHSELNLSSLELGDSALYFCASSDRREGYGYTFGSGTRLTVV.

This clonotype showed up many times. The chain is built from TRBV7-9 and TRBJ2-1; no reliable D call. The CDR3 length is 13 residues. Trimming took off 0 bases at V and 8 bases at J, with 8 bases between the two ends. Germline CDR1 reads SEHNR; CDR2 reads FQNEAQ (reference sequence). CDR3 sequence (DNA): TGTGCCAGCAGCTTAGCGCGAAAGGATGAGCAGTTCTTC. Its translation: CASSLARKDEQFF.

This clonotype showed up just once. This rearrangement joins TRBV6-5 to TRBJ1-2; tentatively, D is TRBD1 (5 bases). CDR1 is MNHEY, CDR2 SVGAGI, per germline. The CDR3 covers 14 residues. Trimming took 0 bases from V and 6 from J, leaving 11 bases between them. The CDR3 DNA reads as TGTGCCAGCAGTTACTCGGCAGGGTTCGATGGCTACACCTTC. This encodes CASSYSAGFDGYTF.

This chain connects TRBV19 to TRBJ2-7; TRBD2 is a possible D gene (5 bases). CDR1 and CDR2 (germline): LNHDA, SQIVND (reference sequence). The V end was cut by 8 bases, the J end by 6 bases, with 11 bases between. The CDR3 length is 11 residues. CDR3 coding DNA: TGTGCCAGTCGCGGACTGTCCGAGCAGTACTTC. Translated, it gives CASRGLSEQYF.

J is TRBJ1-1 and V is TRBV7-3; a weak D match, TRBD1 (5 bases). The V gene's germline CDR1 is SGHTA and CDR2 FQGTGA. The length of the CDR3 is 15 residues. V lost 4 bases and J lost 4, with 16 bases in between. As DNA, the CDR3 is TGTGCCAGCAGCTCTTCCCACGGCGGGACCACTGAAGCTTTCTTT. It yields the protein CASSSSHGGTTEAFF.